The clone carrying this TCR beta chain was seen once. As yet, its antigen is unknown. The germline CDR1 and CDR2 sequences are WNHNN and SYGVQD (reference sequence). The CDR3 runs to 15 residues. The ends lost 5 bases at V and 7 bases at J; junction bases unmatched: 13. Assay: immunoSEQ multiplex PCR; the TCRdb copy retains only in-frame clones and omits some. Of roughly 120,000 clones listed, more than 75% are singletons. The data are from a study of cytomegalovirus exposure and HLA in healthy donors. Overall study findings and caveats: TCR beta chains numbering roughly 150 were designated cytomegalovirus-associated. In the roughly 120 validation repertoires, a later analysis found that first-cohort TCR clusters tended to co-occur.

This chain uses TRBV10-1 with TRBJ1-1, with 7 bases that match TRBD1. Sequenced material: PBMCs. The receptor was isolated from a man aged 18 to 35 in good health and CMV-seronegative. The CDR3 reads CASSTGQPLRNEAFF. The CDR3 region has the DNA TGCGCCAGCAGTACGGGACAGCCCTTAAGAAATGAAGCTTTCTTT.